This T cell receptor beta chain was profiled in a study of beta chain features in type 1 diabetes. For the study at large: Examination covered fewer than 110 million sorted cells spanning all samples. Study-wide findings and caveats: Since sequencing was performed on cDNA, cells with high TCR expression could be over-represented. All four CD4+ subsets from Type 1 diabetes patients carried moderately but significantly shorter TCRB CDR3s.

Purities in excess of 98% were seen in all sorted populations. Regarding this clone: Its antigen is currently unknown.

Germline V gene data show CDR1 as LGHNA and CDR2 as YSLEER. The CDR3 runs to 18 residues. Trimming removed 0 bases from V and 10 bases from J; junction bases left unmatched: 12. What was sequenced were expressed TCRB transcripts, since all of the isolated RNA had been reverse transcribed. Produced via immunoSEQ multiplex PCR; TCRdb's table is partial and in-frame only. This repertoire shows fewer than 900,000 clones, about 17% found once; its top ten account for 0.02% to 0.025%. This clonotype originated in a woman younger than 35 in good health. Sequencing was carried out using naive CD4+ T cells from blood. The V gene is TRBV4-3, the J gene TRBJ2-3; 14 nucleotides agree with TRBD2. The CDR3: CASSQEWAGTSGSSAQYF. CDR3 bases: TGCGCCAGCAGCCAAGAGTGGGCCGGGACTAGCGGGAGTTCGGCGCAGTATTTT.